One sample yielded the 4 T cell receptor beta chains listed below, sequenced in a study of blood T cell repertoires in COVID-19. Sequencing was performed with immunoSEQ multiplex PCR; in TCRdb, only in-frame clones are kept and a portion is missing. The repertoire has approximately 200,000 clones, about 81% of them found once; the top ten carry 3.2%. The sequencing input was PBMCs or T cells enriched from blood (not recorded which). The receptors derive from a woman aged 25 to 45 who had recovered from COVID-19.

Concerning this clone: The identical CDR3 is also encoded by other nucleotide sequences in the sample. The chain combines TRBV4-2 with TRBJ1-2; D unresolved. The CDR3 consists of 12 residues. V dropped 1 base and J dropped 4 bases, with 4 bases sitting between them. Germline lookup yields CDR1 LGHNA and CDR2 YNFKEQ. This CDR3 reads CASSQASYGYTF. As DNA, the CDR3 is TGTGCCAGCAGCCAAGCCAGCTATGGCTACACCTTC.

The gene calls are TRBV3-1 (or the pseudogene TRBV3-2) and TRBJ2-1; D not certain. This CDR3 comprises 14 residues. Germline V gene lookup returns CDR1 LGHDT and CDR2 YNNKEL (reference sequence). Trimming stripped 0 bases from V and 7 bases from J, with 10 bases between. CDR3 sequence (DNA): TGTGCCAGCAGCCAAGATCAGGTACAGAATGAGCAGTTCTTC. It codes for CASSQDQVQNEQFF.

This clone was seen a few times. The chain uses TRBV2 and TRBJ1-4; tentative D call: TRBD1 (6 bases). Germline CDR1 is SNHLY and CDR2 is FYNNEI. The CDR3 runs to 13 residues. V lost 6 bases, J lost 5 bases, and 10 bases lay in between. This chain's CDR3 is CASRIRGNEKLFF. The CDR3 DNA sequence: TGTGCCAGCAGGATAAGGGGGAATGAAAAACTGTTTTTT.

This chain uses TRBV7-2 with TRBJ1-1; 7 nucleotides align to TRBD1. The CDR3 totals 13 residues. J was trimmed by 8 bases and V by 5 bases; bases with no gene match: 8. In germline, CDR1 is SGHTA, CDR2 FQGNSA. The CDR3 region has the DNA TGTGCCAGCAGCCCCAGACAGGGAAAGGAAGCTTTCTTT. Its translation is CASSPRQGKEAFF. The variable domain in full, with the rest retrieved from reference TRBV7-2 and TRBJ1-1, is GAGVSQSPSNKVTEKGKDVELRCDPISGHTALYWYRQSLGQGLEFLIYFQGNSAPDKSGLPSDRFSAERTGGSVSTLTIQRTQQEDSAVYLCASSPRQGKEAFFGQGTRLTVV.